These T cell receptor beta chains were read from a single sample in a study of monozygotic twins with inflammatory bowel disease. TCRdb reanalyzed the 5' RACE reads and collapses them to one entry per CDR3 protein, without DNA. The specimen's table records approximately 400,000 distinct CDR3 sequences. Sequencing was carried out using blood. These receptors all stem from a human donor with ulcerative colitis or Crohn's disease, or a healthy co-twin of an affected twin (not recorded which). Both conserved end residues are part of each CDR3.

15 TRBJ2-7 TRBV7-9 CASSPGLAGAREQYF
13 TRBJ2-7 TRBV3-1 CASSQGRGVEQYF
15 TRBJ1-1 TRBV7-9 CASSPKGQGGTEAFF
15 TRBJ2-2 TRBV11-3 CASSSRLVNTGELFF
15 TRBJ1-6 TRBV20-1 CSARTHRVNNSPLHF
14 TRBJ1-1 TRBV27 CASSLSTRNTEAFF
16 TRBJ2-7 TRBV12-3/TRBV12-4 CASTAAPGLADREQYF
14 TRBJ1-5 TRBV20-1 CSARGDSANQPQHF
14 TRBJ2-1 TRBV20-1 CSAISGRRYNEQFF
15 TRBJ2-1 TRBV5-6 CASSLETSGGNEQFF
15 TRBJ2-3 TRBV5-5 CASSLRGDSTDTQYF
12 TRBJ2-6 TRBV6-5 CASRDGSNVLTF
13 TRBJ1-1 TRBV6-2/TRBV6-3 CASNLTGLTEAFF
12 TRBJ1-2 TRBV27 CASSPDSRGYTF
15 TRBJ2-1 TRBV18 CASSPPGRPYNEQFF
14 TRBJ2-2 TRBV7-9 CASTTPTSAGELFF
16 TRBJ2-7 TRBV7-2 CASSTRGGKSSYEQYF